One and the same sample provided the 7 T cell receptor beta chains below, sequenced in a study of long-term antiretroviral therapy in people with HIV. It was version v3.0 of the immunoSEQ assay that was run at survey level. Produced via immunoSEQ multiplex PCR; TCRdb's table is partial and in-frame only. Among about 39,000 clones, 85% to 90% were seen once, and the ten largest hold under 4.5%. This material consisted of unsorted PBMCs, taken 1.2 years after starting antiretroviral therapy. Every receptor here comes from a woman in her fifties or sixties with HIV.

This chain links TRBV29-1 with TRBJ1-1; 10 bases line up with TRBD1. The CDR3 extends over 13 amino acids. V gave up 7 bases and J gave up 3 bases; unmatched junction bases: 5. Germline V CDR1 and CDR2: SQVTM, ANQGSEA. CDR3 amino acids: CSGAGTGDTEAFF. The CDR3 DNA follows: TGCAGCGGAGCCGGGACAGGGGACACTGAAGCTTTCTTT.

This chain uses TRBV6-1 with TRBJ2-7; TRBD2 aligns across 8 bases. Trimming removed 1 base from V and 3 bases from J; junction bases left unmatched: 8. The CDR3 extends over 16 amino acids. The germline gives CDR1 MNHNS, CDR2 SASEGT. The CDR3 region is CASSEGGSGNYYEQYF. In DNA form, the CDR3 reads TGTGCCAGCAGTGAAGGGGGTAGCGGGAATTACTACGAGCAGTACTTC.

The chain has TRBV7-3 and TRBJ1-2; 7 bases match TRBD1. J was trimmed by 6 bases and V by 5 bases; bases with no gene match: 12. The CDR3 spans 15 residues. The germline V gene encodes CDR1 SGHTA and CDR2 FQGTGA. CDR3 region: CASSTSPGQRHGYTF. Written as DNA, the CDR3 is TGTGCCAGCAGCACCTCTCCGGGACAGCGGCATGGCTACACCTTC.

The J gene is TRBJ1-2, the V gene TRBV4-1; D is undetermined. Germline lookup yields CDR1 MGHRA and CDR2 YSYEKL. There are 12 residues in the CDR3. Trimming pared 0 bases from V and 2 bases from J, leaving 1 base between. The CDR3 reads CASSQENYGYTF. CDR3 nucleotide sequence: TGCGCCAGCAGCCAAGAAAACTATGGCTACACCTTC.

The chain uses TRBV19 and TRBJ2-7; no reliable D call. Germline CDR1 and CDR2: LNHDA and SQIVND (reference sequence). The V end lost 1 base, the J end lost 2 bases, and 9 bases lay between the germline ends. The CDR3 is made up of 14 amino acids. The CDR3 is CASSIGTQAYEQYF. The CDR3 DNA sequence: TGTGCCAGTAGTATAGGGACGCAGGCCTACGAGCAGTACTTC.

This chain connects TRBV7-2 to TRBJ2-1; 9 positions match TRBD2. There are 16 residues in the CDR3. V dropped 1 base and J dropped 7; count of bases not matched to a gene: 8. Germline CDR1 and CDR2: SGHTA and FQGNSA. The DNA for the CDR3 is TGTGCCAGCAGCTTAGAGGGGGCTAGCGGGGTGAATGAGCAGTTCTTC. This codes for CASSLEGASGVNEQFF.

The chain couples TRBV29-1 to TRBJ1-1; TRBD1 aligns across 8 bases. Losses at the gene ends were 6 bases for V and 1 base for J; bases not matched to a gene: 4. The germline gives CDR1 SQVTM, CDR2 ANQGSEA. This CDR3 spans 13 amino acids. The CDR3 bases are TGCAGCGTACCGGGACAGGAGAACACTGAAGCTTTCTTT. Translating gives CSVPGQENTEAFF.